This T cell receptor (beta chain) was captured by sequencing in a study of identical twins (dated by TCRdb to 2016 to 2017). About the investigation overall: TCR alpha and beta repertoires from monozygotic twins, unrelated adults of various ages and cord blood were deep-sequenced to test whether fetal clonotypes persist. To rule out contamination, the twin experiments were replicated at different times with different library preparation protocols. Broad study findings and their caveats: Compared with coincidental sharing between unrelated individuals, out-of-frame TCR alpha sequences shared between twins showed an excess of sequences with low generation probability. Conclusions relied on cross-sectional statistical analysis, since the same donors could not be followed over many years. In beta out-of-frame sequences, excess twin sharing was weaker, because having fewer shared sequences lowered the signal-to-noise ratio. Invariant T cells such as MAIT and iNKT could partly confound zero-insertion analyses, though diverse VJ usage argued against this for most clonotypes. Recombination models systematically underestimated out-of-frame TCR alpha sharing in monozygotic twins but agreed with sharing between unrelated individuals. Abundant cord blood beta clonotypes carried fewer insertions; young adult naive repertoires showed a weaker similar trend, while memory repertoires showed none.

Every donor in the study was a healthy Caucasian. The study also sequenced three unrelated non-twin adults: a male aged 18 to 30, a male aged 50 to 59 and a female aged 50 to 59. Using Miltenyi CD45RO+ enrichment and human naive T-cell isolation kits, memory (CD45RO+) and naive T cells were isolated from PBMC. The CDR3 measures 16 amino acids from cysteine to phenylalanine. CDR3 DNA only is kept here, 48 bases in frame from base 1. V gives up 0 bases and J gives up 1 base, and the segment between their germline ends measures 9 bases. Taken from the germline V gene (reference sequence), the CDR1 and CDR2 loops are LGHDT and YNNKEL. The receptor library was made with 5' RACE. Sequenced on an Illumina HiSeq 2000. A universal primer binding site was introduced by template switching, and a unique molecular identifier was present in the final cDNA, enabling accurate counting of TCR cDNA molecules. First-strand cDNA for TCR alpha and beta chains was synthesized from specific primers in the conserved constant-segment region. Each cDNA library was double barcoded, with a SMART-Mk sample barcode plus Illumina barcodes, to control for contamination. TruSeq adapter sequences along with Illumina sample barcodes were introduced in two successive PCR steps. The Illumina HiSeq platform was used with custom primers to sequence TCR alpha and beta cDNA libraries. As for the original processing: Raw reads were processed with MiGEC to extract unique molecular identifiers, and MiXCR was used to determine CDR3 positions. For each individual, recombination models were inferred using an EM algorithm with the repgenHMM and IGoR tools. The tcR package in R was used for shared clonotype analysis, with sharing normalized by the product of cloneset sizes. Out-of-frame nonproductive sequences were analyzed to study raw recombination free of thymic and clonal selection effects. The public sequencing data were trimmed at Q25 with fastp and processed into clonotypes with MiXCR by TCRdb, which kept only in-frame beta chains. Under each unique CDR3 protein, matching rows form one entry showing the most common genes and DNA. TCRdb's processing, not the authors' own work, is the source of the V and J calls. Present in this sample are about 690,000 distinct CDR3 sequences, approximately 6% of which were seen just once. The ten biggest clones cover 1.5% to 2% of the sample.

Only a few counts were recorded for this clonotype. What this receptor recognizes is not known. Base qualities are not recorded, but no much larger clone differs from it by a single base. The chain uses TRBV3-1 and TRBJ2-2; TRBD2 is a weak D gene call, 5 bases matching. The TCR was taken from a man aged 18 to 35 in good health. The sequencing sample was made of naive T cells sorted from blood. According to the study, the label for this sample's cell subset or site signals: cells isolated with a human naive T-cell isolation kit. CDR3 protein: CASSQEEVVNTGELFF. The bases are TGTGCCAGCAGCCAAGAGGAGGTGGTGAACACCGGGGAGCTGTTTTTT.